A selection of T cell receptor beta chains follows, all from one sample in a study of CD8 T cells in ankylosing spondylitis. TCRdb reprocessed the 5' RACE reads with MiXCR, giving one entry per CDR3 protein. Of 800,000 to 900,000 distinct CDR3 sequences in the sample, approximately 10% are singletons; the top ten hold approximately 0.51%. Sequencing was done on a sample of blood, either unsorted or a sorted T cell fraction (not recorded which). These receptors were collected from a male donor with ankylosing spondylitis. CDR3s include the opening cysteine and the closing phenylalanine or tryptophan. D genes are given only for firm matches.

J gene: TRBJ2-3; V gene: TRBV20-1; D gene: -; CDR3 protein: CSARDISELSTDTQYF
J gene: TRBJ2-2; V gene: TRBV5-6; D gene: -; CDR3 protein: CASSREGERYTGELFF
J gene: TRBJ1-1; V gene: TRBV4-2; D gene: -; CDR3 protein: CASSTEARALNTEAFF
J gene: TRBJ2-7; V gene: TRBV5-1; D gene: -; CDR3 protein: CASNPGTHLSYEQYF
J gene: TRBJ2-7; V gene: TRBV20-1; D gene: TRBD2; CDR3 protein: CSARPWTSGGLMSYEQYF
J gene: TRBJ2-3; V gene: TRBV29-1; D gene: -; CDR3 protein: CSVTGTSGTDTQYF
J gene: TRBJ2-5; V gene: TRBV20-1; D gene: -; CDR3 protein: CSARRVVETQYF
J gene: TRBJ1-6; V gene: TRBV11-2; D gene: -; CDR3 protein: CASSEPFTGYNSPLHF
J gene: TRBJ2-4; V gene: TRBV19; D gene: TRBD1; CDR3 protein: CASTNLGQGAENIQYF
J gene: TRBJ2-7; V gene: TRBV3-1; D gene: -; CDR3 protein: CASSPNTSGRKYF
J gene: TRBJ1-3; V gene: TRBV9; D gene: -; CDR3 protein: CASSPGEYWDLGNTIYF
J gene: TRBJ2-3; V gene: TRBV5-1; D gene: TRBD2; CDR3 protein: CASSLGSSGVTDTQYF
J gene: TRBJ1-5; V gene: TRBV6-1; D gene: TRBD1; CDR3 protein: CASSGTGVQPQHF
J gene: TRBJ2-3; V gene: TRBV29-1; D gene: TRBD2; CDR3 protein: CSVESGGGFTDTQYF
J gene: TRBJ2-7; V gene: TRBV20-1; D gene: TRBD1; CDR3 protein: CSGRDRVKYEQYF
J gene: TRBJ2-5; V gene: TRBV5-5; D gene: -; CDR3 protein: CASSSWTARQETQYF
J gene: TRBJ2-2; V gene: TRBV28; D gene: -; CDR3 protein: CASSLTSPSTGELFF
J gene: TRBJ1-1; V gene: TRBV29-1; D gene: -; CDR3 protein: CSARPVGTENTEAFF
J gene: TRBJ2-1; V gene: TRBV27; D gene: TRBD1; CDR3 protein: CASSSLTGVGEQFF
J gene: TRBJ1-4; V gene: TRBV5-1; D gene: TRBD1; CDR3 protein: CASSAPGQTNEKLFF
J gene: TRBJ2-3; V gene: TRBV6-1; D gene: -; CDR3 protein: CASSERQPTDTQYF
J gene: TRBJ1-3; V gene: TRBV6-1; D gene: -; CDR3 protein: CASSERRGNTIYF
J gene: TRBJ1-1; V gene: TRBV5-1; D gene: -; CDR3 protein: CASSLVPVNTEAFF